This is a list of T cell receptor beta chains from one sample in a study of a mutant IDH1 vaccine in newly diagnosed glioma. TCRdb's copy holds only in-frame clones and misses some; the assay was immunoSEQ multiplex PCR. The table shows 50,000 or so clones, with approximately 84% occurring only once. These receptors have no known antigen. The sample here was PBMCs, taken from a glioma patient whose treatment included an IDH1 peptide vaccine. Source of these receptors: a woman aged 25 to 39 with glioma. Some clones in this sample may be carry-over from other donors' samples. Each CDR3 is given with its conserved first and last residue. Each record gives: clone size, V gene, J gene, D gene, CDR3 protein, CDR3 DNA. D genes are given only for firm matches. Where a row states a size, it is once, few, many or the class of an expanded clone; other rows omit it.

NA,TRBV6-5,TRBJ2-7,TRBD1,CASSRDRYEQYF,TGTGCCAGCAGCCGGGACAGGTACGAGCAGTACTTC
NA,TRBV9,TRBJ2-5,NA,CASSVSTGTQYF,TGTGCCAGCAGCGTCTCCACGGGGACCCAGTACTTC
NA,TRBV25-1,TRBJ2-2,NA,CASSNMVGTGELFF,TGTGCCAGCAGCAACATGGTGGGCACCGGGGAGCTGTTTTTT
NA,TRBV4-1,TRBJ1-2,TRBD1,CASSPEAGGVDGYTF,TGCGCCAGCAGTCCGGAGGCAGGGGGAGTGGATGGCTACACCTTC
NA,TRBV6-5,TRBJ1-2,NA,CASSYGLNYGYTF,TGTGCCAGCAGTTACGGGCTGAACTATGGCTACACCTTC
few,TRBV27,TRBJ1-5,NA,CASSLYGSSAQHF,TGTGCCAGCAGTTTATATGGCTCATCGGCCCAGCATTTT
few,TRBV29-1,TRBJ2-2,TRBD1,CSSGTGGWGGELFF,TGCAGCTCAGGGACAGGGGGCTGGGGCGGGGAGCTGTTTTTT
NA,TRBV27,TRBJ1-4,NA,CASRGPRGGKLFF,TGTGCCTCCCGAGGACCCCGGGGGGGAAAACTGTTTTTT
few,TRBV29-1,TRBJ1-4,NA,CSVGITTNEKLFF,TGCAGCGTTGGTATTACAACTAATGAAAAACTGTTTTTT
once,TRBV7-2,TRBJ2-3,NA,CASSLGGGLGDTQYF,TGTGCCAGCAGCTTAGGGGGAGGTCTGGGAGATACGCAGTATTTT
NA,TRBV4-2,TRBJ2-7,NA,CASSQEEGSYEQYF,TGTGCCAGCAGCCAAGAGGAGGGATCCTACGAGCAGTACTTC
NA,TRBV7-6,TRBJ1-5,TRBD1,CASSLKPPGQGDNQPQHF,TGTGCCAGCAGCTTAAAGCCCCCGGGACAGGGAGATAATCAGCCCCAGCATTTT
NA,TRBV6-5,TRBJ2-7,NA,CASSPPGDSYEQYF,TGTGCCAGCAGTCCCCCCGGGGACTCCTACGAGCAGTACTTC
NA,TRBV10-3,TRBJ2-1,NA,CAISEGQPAHNEQFF,TGTGCCATCAGTGAGGGACAGCCTGCCCACAATGAGCAGTTCTTC
NA,TRBV2,TRBJ1-2,NA,CASRDERGFLYGYTF,TGTGCCAGCAGGGACGAACGTGGGTTTCTCTATGGCTACACCTTC
NA,TRBV15,TRBJ2-7,TRBD2,CATSRTSGSYEQYF,TGTGCCACCAGCAGAACTAGCGGCTCCTACGAGCAGTACTTC
few,TRBV6-5,TRBJ1-1,TRBD1,CASTPKGQMNTEAFF,TGTGCCAGCACCCCCAAGGGACAGATGAACACTGAAGCTTTCTTT